These 15 T cell receptor beta chains share one sample of origin, sequenced in a study of blood T cell repertoires in COVID-19. Sequenced by immunoSEQ multiplex PCR; TCRdb stores in-frame clones only, minus some. The repertoire has almost 200,000 clones, approximately 80% of them found once; the top ten carry around 0.93%. The sequenced material came from peripheral blood. Receptors were obtained from a man aged 55-75 years with COVID-19, enrolled during active disease.

V is TRBV6-5 and J is TRBJ1-4; maybe TRBD1 (6 bases). CDR3 length: 13 residues. From germline, CDR1 is MNHEY and CDR2 SVGAGI. Trimming stripped 9 bases from V and 15 bases from J, with 23 bases between. In DNA, the CDR3 is TGTGCCAGTCAGCCGGGACACTCCGAAAATTTGTTTTTT. As protein: CASQPGHSENLFF.

The CDR3 is CASSEWEEYSYNEQFF. The CDR3 DNA is TGTGCCAGCAGTGAATGGGAGGAATATTCCTACAATGAGCAGTTCTTC. The chain carries TRBV25-1 and TRBJ2-1; D possibly corresponds to TRBD2 (6 bases). V dropped 1 base and J dropped 1 base, with 11 bases sitting between them. Looked up from germline, CDR1 is MGHDK and CDR2 is SYGVNS. The CDR3 extends over 16 amino acids.

The J gene is TRBJ2-1, the V gene TRBV27; 11 nucleotides agree with TRBD2. The CDR3 covers 17 residues. Germline values: CDR1 MNHEY, CDR2 SMNVEV (reference sequence). J gave up 7 bases and V 2 bases, and 10 bases lay outside the gene matches. The CDR3 nucleotides are TGTGCCAGCAGTTTACCGCCTCTAGCGGGAGGTCGAAATGAGCAGTTCTTC. As protein: CASSLPPLAGGRNEQFF.

V gene TRBV27 combines with J gene TRBJ1-1, with 9 bases lining up with TRBD1. Germline V gives CDR1 MNHEY, CDR2 SMNVEV (reference sequence). With V trimmed by 4 bases and J by 5 bases, 8 bases remained unmatched. CDR3 length: 15 amino acids. DNA for the CDR3: TGTGCCAGCAGTTCAAACAGGGGGCGGAAGACTGAAGCTTTCTTT. Amino acids: CASSSNRGRKTEAFF.

The chain carries TRBV18 and TRBJ2-2; 11 bases map to TRBD2. Germline V lookup: CDR1 KGHSH, CDR2 LQKENI. The CDR3 has 16 amino acids. Trimming at V came to 3 bases and at J to 4 bases, leaving 4 bases not matched to a gene. CDR3 sequence reads: CASSPSGRAVTGELFF. CDR3 coding DNA: TGTGCCAGCTCACCTAGCGGGAGGGCCGTCACCGGGGAGCTGTTTTTT.

The chain links TRBV19 to TRBJ2-2, with 9 bases aligning to TRBD2. This CDR3 region has 16 residues. J gave up 4 bases and V 4 bases, and 7 bases lay outside the gene matches. The germline V gene encodes CDR1 LNHDA and CDR2 SQIVND (reference sequence). CDR3 amino acids: CASSSGRAEITGELFF. CDR3 DNA: TGTGCCAGTAGTAGCGGGAGGGCCGAAATCACCGGGGAGCTGTTTTTT.

The chain couples TRBV15 to TRBJ1-4, with D possibly TRBD1 on 5 matching bases. Trimming removed 8 bases from V and 7 bases from J, with 11 bases in between. Germline V gene sequence: CDR1 LNHNV, CDR2 YYDKDF (reference sequence). This CDR3 is built from 12 residues. In DNA form, the CDR3 reads TGTGCCACCGGGGCCACGGGTGAAAAACTGTTTTTT. It translates to CATGATGEKLFF.

This rearrangement joins TRBV28 to TRBJ2-1; 11 nucleotides line up with TRBD1. The CDR3 loop spans 15 amino acids. CDR1 and CDR2 (germline): MDHEN, SYDVKM. Unmatched junction bases numbered 5, after V lost 2 bases and J lost 8 bases. CDR3 in DNA: TGTGCCAGCAGTTTACCGGGACAGGGGGTAGATGAGCAGTTCTTC. Translated: CASSLPGQGVDEQFF.

This clone was recorded once. The chain couples TRBV2 to TRBJ2-3; 11 bases agree with TRBD1. The CDR3 extends over 15 amino acids. V lost 8 bases, J lost 1 base, and 5 bases stayed unmatched. Germline V gives CDR1 SNHLY, CDR2 FYNNEI. CDR3 DNA: TGTGCCAGCTGGGACAGGGGGTCGGGCACAGATACGCAGTATTTT. Translated: CASWDRGSGTDTQYF. Looking up the rest from reference TRBV2 and TRBJ2-3 gives the full variable domain: EPEVTQTPSHQVTQMGQEVILRCVPISNHLYFYWYRQILGQKVEFLVSFYNNEISEKSEIFDDQFSVERPDGSNFTLKIRSTKLEDSAMYFCASWDRGSGTDTQYFGPGTRLTVL.

The chain is built from TRBV12-3 or TRBV12-4 and TRBJ2-7; TRBD1 matches 7 bases. CDR3 size: 12 residues. J was trimmed by 3 bases and V by 8 bases; bases with no gene match: 4. CDR3 in DNA: TGTGCCAGCGAGGGACAGAACTACGAGCAGTACTTC. Translated, it gives CASEGQNYEQYF.

V is TRBV28 and J is TRBJ2-3; the D is unclear. This CDR3 has 14 amino acids. Trimming shortened V by 4 bases and J by 1 base, and 9 bases separated the two germline ends. Germline loops: CDR1 MDHEN, CDR2 SYDVKM. The CDR3: CASSSSEGTDTQYF. CDR3 DNA sequence: TGTGCCAGCAGTTCATCAGAGGGCACAGATACGCAGTATTTT. The whole variable domain, filled in from reference TRBV28 and TRBJ2-3, reads DVKVTQSSRYLVKRTGEKVFLECVQDMDHENMFWYRQDPGLGLRLIYFSYDVKMKEKGDIPEGYSVSREKKERFSLILESASTNQTSMYLCASSSSEGTDTQYFGPGTRLTVL.

Written as DNA, the CDR3 is TGTGCCAGCACGGTCTTGGGGAGGCCCAATGAAAAACTGTTTTTT. Translating it yields CASTVLGRPNEKLFF. The J gene is TRBJ1-4, the V gene TRBV27, with D unclear. The V and J ends lost 7 bases and 5 bases respectively, with 17 bases between them. Germline V lookup: CDR1 MNHEY, CDR2 SMNVEV (reference sequence). This CDR3 is built from 15 residues.

The chain employs TRBV11-2 and TRBJ2-7, with a tentative D call TRBD2 (6 bases). V was pared by 0 bases and J by 6 bases, with 12 bases between. This CDR3 is built from 14 residues. CDR1 and CDR2 from the germline V gene are SGHAT and FQNNGV. The CDR3 is CASSLDLWGVEQYF. In DNA form, the CDR3 reads TGTGCCAGCAGCTTAGATCTGTGGGGGGTCGAGCAGTACTTC.

This clone was detected once. V gene TRBV12-5 combines with J gene TRBJ1-4; D gene unclear. The CDR3 consists of 14 residues. Germline CDR1 is LGHNT and CDR2 is FRNRAP. V lost 1 base and J lost 8, with 11 bases in between. The CDR3, as DNA: TGTGCTAGTGGTTTGGGGACTCGGGTGGAAAAACTGTTTTTT. Translating gives CASGLGTRVEKLFF.

In this sample, this clone turned up once. J is TRBJ1-2 and V is TRBV28; 7 positions match TRBD1. There are 15 residues in the CDR3. Germline assignment: CDR1 MDHEN and CDR2 SYDVKM. Trimming at V came to 7 bases and at J to 2 bases, leaving 10 bases not matched to a gene. The CDR3 DNA reads TGTGCCAGCAAGCCACAGGGGACGGTAAACTATGGCTACACCTTC. This sequence encodes CASKPQGTVNYGYTF.